The 9 T cell receptor beta chains in this list originate from one sample, sequenced in a study of T cells in tuberculosis listed by TCRdb under 2018. Thawed, overnight-rested PBMC were stained with GMM-loaded CD1B tetramer, a Live/Dead dye and anti-CD3, then sorted on a FACS Aria II. C32 glucose monomycolate purified from Rhodococcus equi was loaded onto CD1B tetramers. The method was the immunoSEQ multiplex PCR assay. TCRdb's version of the immuneACCESS table is confined to in-frame rearrangements and falls short of the full clone set. An unresolved V gene accounts for under half of the shortfall where checked; the remainder is of unknown origin. This sample has tens of thousands of clones in its table, and roughly 93% of those were observed once. The ten largest clones add up to approximately 2% of the sample. Input material: CD1b-GMM tetramer-negative cells sorted from PBMCs. The sample's cell subset or site label is to be understood as: T cells not binding CD1B-GMM tetramer, sorted from same donor. These TCRs come from an adult woman with latent tuberculosis.

The chain combines TRBV5-1 with TRBJ2-2; 7 bases fit TRBD1. This CDR3 comprises 14 residues. Germline CDR1 SGHRS, CDR2 YFSETQ. V was clipped by 4 bases and J by 4 bases; unmatched bases: 4. CDR3 amino acids: CASSPGQTTGELFF. CDR3 coding DNA: TGCGCCAGCAGCCCGGGACAGACCACCGGGGAGCTGTTTTTT.

The rearrangement links TRBV2 to TRBJ2-1, with a weak D call TRBD2 (5 bases). Germline-derived CDR1 and CDR2 are SNHLY and FYNNEI. This CDR3 region has 15 residues. V lost 6 bases and J 0 bases, leaving 12 bases between the germline ends. CDR3 sequence: CASRPDGISYNEQFF. Here the CDR3 DNA reads TGTGCCAGCAGACCCGACGGGATCTCCTACAATGAGCAGTTCTTC. The whole variable domain, filled in from reference TRBV2 and TRBJ2-1, reads EPEVTQTPSHQVTQMGQEVILRCVPISNHLYFYWYRQILGQKVEFLVSFYNNEISEKSEIFDDQFSVERPDGSNFTLKIRSTKLEDSAMYFCASRPDGISYNEQFFGPGTRLTVL.

The rearrangement joins TRBV5-6 to TRBJ1-6, with TRBD1 as a possible D gene (5 bases). Germline assignment: CDR1 SGHDT and CDR2 YYEEEE. This CDR3 region has 14 residues. The V end lost 0 bases, the J end lost 7 bases, and 8 bases lay between the germline ends. For the CDR3, the DNA is TGTGCCAGCAGCTTGGGGGGCGAGAATTCACCCCTCCACTTT. Protein product: CASSLGGENSPLHF.

The chain has TRBV28 and TRBJ2-7; tentatively, D is TRBD2 (5 bases). The germline V gene has CDR1 MDHEN and CDR2 SYDVKM. The CDR3 has 13 amino acids. V was trimmed by 6 bases and J by 4 bases, leaving 13 bases between them. The CDR3 bases are TGTGCCAGCAGCCAAGGCCCGGGGTACGAGCAGTACGTC. Its translation is CASSQGPGYEQYV.

This rearrangement joins TRBV7-2 to TRBJ1-4, with D possibly TRBD1 on 6 matching bases. This CDR3 is built from 13 residues. Germline CDR1 and CDR2: SGHTA and FQGNSA. The V and J ends lost 6 bases and 11 bases respectively, with 16 bases between them. CDR3 residues: CASSLKNRAKLFF. The CDR3 DNA sequence: TGTGCCAGCAGTTTAAAAAACAGGGCTAAACTGTTTTTT. Combining the CDR3 with reference TRBV7-2 and TRBJ1-4 gives the whole variable domain GAGVSQSPSNKVTEKGKDVELRCDPISGHTALYWYRQSLGQGLEFLIYFQGNSAPDKSGLPSDRFSAERTGGSVSTLTIQRTQQEDSAVYLCASSLKNRAKLFFGSGTQLSVL.

The genes are TRBV5-1 and TRBJ2-3; D not resolved. CDR1 SGHRS and CDR2 YFSETQ come from the germline V gene. Trimming took off 0 bases at V and 2 bases at J, with 10 bases between the two ends. CDR3 length: 15 residues. CDR3 nucleotides: TGCGCCAGCAGCTTGGGCTCAGTATACACAGATACGCAGTATTTT. It codes for CASSLGSVYTDTQYF.

The rearrangement links TRBV6-5 to TRBJ1-1; weak D call: TRBD1 (6 bases). Trimming removed 6 bases from V and 0 bases from J, with 11 bases in between. The length of the CDR3 is 14 residues. The germline V gene has CDR1 MNHEY and CDR2 SVGAGI. In nucleotides, the CDR3 is TGTGCCAGCAGATCCTGGACAGTGAACACTGAAGCTTTCTTT. This sequence encodes CASRSWTVNTEAFF.

This clone has just one count. The V and J genes are TRBV2 and TRBJ1-6, with D unclear. This CDR3 region has 13 residues. The germline V gene has CDR1 SNHLY and CDR2 FYNNEI. Trimming stripped 2 bases from V and 9 bases from J, with 8 bases between. The CDR3 DNA reads as TGTGCCAGCAGTGAATCAGGTTCTTCACCCCTCCACTTT. Translating it yields CASSESGSSPLHF.

The count of this clone is one. The V gene is TRBV6-1, the J gene TRBJ2-7; D gene uncertain. This CDR3 is 12 amino acids long. Trimming left V 4 bases short and J 2 bases short, with 6 bases between. Per the germline V gene, CDR1 is MNHNS and CDR2 is SASEGT. The CDR3 region is CASSGRTYEQYF. DNA for the CDR3: TGTGCCAGCAGTGGCAGAACCTACGAGCAGTACTTC.